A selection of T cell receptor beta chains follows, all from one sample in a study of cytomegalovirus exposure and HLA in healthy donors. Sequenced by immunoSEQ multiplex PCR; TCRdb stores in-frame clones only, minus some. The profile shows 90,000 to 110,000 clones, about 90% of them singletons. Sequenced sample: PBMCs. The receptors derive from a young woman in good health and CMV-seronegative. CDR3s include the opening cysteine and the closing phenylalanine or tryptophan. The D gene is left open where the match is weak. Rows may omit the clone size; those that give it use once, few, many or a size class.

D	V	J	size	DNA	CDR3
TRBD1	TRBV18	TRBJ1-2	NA	TGTGCCAGCTCACGTGGGACAGGCCTAGGGGATGGCTACACCTTC	CASSRGTGLGDGYTF
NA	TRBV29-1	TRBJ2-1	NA	TGCAGCGTAGACCCCGGGACTGGCTACAATGAGCAGTTCTTC	CSVDPGTGYNEQFF
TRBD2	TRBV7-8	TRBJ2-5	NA	TGTGCCAGCAGCTTAGCATGGAGCGGGGGGTACCAAGAGACCCAGTACTTC	CASSLAWSGGYQETQYF
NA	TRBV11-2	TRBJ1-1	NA	TGTGCCAGCAGCTCCAGTACTGAAGCTTTCTTT	CASSSSTEAFF
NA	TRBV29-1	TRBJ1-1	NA	TGCAGCGTTCAAAACACTGAAGCTTTCTTT	CSVQNTEAFF
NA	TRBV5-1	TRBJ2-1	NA	TGCGCCAGCAGCTTGATGAGGCCCGGGGTCGATGAGCAGTTCTTC	CASSLMRPGVDEQFF
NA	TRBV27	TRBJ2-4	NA	TGTGCCAGCAGTTTACGCGGAGTGGCCAAAAACATTCAGTACTTC	CASSLRGVAKNIQYF
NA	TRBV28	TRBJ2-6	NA	TGTGCCAGCATTCGGTTTGGCGCTGCAGGGGAACTCTCTGGGGCCAACGTCCTGACTTTC	CASIRFGAAGELSGANVLTF
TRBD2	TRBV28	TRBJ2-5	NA	TGTGCCAGCAGTCCCACGGGACTAGTTCTTGAGACCCAGTACTTC	CASSPTGLVLETQYF
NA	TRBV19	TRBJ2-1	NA	TGTGCCAGTAGTCAATCCAGGGTCGATGAGCAGTTCTTC	CASSQSRVDEQFF
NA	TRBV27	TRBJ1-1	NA	TGTGCCAGCAGTTTTCGATATAGATGGCGGATGATGAACACTGAAGCTTTCTTT	CASSFRYRWRMMNTEAFF
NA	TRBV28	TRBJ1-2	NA	TGTGCCAGCAGCGCAGGGGTCTATGGCTACACCTTC	CASSAGVYGYTF
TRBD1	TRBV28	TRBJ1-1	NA	TGTGCCAGCATCCAGGGACAGGGGATTGGGGCTTTCTTT	CASIQGQGIGAFF
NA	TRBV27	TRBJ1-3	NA	TGTGCCAGCAGTTTACAGGGGTTCGGAAACACCATATATTTT	CASSLQGFGNTIYF
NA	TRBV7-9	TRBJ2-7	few	TGTGCCAGCAGCGGGAGAGACAGGCACTTGATCTACGAGCAGTACTTC	CASSGRDRHLIYEQYF
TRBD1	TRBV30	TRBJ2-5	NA	TGTGCCAGCAGTGGACAGGCGGAAGAGACCCAGTACTTC	CASSGQAEETQYF
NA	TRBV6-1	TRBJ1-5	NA	TGTGCCAGCAGTGAAACAGAGTATCAGCCCCAGCATTTT	CASSETEYQPQHF
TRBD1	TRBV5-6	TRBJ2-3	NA	TGTGCCAGCAGCCAGGGGACAGGCTCGGTCGATACGCAGTATTTT	CASSQGTGSVDTQYF
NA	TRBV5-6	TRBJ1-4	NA	TGTGCCAGCAGCTTGGCCCACGGGAGTAATGAAAAACTGTTTTTT	CASSLAHGSNEKLFF
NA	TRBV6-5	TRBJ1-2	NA	TGTGCCAGCAGTTACGGAGGGTCTAGAGGTGGCTACACCTTC	CASSYGGSRGGYTF
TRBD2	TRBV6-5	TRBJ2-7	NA	TGTGCCAGCAGCAAGACGGGAGGGGCCGTCGGCGAGCAGTACTTC	CASSKTGGAVGEQYF
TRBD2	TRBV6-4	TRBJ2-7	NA	TGTGCCAGCAGTGGCCTAGCGGGGTTCTACGAGCAGTACTTC	CASSGLAGFYEQYF
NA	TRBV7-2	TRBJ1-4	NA	TGTGCCAGCAGGCTGACAGACCGAACAACTAATGAAAAACTGTTTTTT	CASRLTDRTTNEKLFF
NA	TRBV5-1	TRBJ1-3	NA	TGCGCCAGCAGCGCACAGGGACAATACTCTGGAAACACCATATATTTT	CASSAQGQYSGNTIYF
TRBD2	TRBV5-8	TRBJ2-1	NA	TGTGCCAGCAGCTGGGCCCCCCTAGCGGCAAGCTCCTACAATGAGCAGTTCTTC	CASSWAPLAASSYNEQFF
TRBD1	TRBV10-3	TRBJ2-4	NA	TGTGCCATCAGCGGACAGGGAGGAAACATTCAGTACTTC	CAISGQGGNIQYF
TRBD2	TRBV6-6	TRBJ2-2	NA	TGTGCCAGCAGTTACCTTGGCGGGGGGGCCGGCGGGGAGCTGTTTTTT	CASSYLGGGAGGELFF
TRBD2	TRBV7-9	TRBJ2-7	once	TGTGCCAGCAGCCCCCGGACTAGCGGGAGGGCGGGCGAGCAGTACTTC	CASSPRTSGRAGEQYF
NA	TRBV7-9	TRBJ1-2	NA	TGTGCCAGCAGCTTAGCGGACAGCTATGGCTACACCTTC	CASSLADSYGYTF
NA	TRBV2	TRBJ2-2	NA	TGTGCCAGCAGTAAGGGTCAGGGGTTTAGTCGCTCCGGGGAGCTGTTTTTT	CASSKGQGFSRSGELFF
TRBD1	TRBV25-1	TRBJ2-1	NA	TGTGCCAGCAGTCCGGGACAGCCGAGCTCCTACAATGAGCAGTTCTTC	CASSPGQPSSYNEQFF
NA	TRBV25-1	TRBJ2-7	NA	TGTGCCAGCAGCGACAATAGCGGTGAGCAGTACTTC	CASSDNSGEQYF
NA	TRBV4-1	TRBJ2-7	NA	TGCGCCAGCAGCCCGACAGCAACCAACCACTACGAGCAGTACTTC	CASSPTATNHYEQYF
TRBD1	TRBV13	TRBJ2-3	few	TGTGCCAGCAGGCCCCCGACAGGGGACGGAGATACGCAGTATTTT	CASRPPTGDGDTQYF
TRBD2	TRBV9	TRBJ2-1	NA	TGTGCCAGCAGCGTCGGGACTAGCGGGGGACTTAATGAGCAGTTCTTC	CASSVGTSGGLNEQFF
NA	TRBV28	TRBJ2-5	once	TGTGCCAGCAGTTTATGGTTGCGGAGGGGGGGGGAGACCCAGTACTTC	CASSLWLRRGGETQYF
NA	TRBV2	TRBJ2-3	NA	TGTGCCAGCTCGCAGGGCACAGATACGCAGTATTTT	CASSQGTDTQYF
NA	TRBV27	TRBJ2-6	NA	TGTGCCAGCACGGGGACATTGAGCTCTGGGGCCAACGTCCTGACTTTC	CASTGTLSSGANVLTF
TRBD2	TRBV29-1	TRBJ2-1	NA	TGCAGCGCCAGTAGCGGGAGGAGCTCCTACAATGAGCAGTTCTTC	CSASSGRSSYNEQFF
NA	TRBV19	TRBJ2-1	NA	TGTGCCAGTAGTATTGAGTCGATAAAGAGTGAGCAGTTCTTC	CASSIESIKSEQFF
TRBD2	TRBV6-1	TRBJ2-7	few	TGTGCCAGCAGTCATCTCCCGGGGGGGTCCTACGAGCAGTACTTC	CASSHLPGGSYEQYF
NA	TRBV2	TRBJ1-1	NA	TGTGCCAGCAGTGAAGTGAGGGACTGGAACACTGAAGCTTTCTTT	CASSEVRDWNTEAFF
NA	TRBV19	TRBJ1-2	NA	TGTGCCAGTCAAGGGGGTAACTATGGCTACACCTTC	CASQGGNYGYTF
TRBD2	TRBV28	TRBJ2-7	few	TGTGCCAGCAGTTTAATGACTAGCGGGGGGGCCGCCTACGAGCAGTACTTC	CASSLMTSGGAAYEQYF
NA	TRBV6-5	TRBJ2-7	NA	TGTGCCAGCAGTCCCGGGTTCTCCTACGAGCAGTACTTC	CASSPGFSYEQYF
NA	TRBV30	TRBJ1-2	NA	TGTGCCTGGAGCCGTCCGGACCTTTGGGAGGGCTACACCTTC	CAWSRPDLWEGYTF
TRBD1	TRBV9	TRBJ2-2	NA	TGTGCCAGCAGCGTAGGACAGGGCGTCGGGGAGCTGTTTTTT	CASSVGQGVGELFF
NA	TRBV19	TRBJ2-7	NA	TGTGCCAGTAGTACCCTGTCCACTAACTACGAGCAGTACTTC	CASSTLSTNYEQYF
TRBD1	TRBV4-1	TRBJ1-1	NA	TGCGCCAGCAGCCTAGAAGACAGGGCGAACACTGAAGCTTTCTTT	CASSLEDRANTEAFF
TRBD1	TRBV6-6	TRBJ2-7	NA	TGTGCCAGCAGTTACTTCCGGGACAGGGGGGCCTACGAGCAGTACTTC	CASSYFRDRGAYEQYF
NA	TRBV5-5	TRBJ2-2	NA	TGTGCCAGCAGCTTTTTCACAGGGGAGGCCGGGGAGCTGTTTTTT	CASSFFTGEAGELFF
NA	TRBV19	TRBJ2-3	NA	TGTGCCAGTAGTATAAGAAGCATCACAGATACGCAGTATTTT	CASSIRSITDTQYF
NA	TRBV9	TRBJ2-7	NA	TGTGCCAGCAGCTCCAGCGGGTCCGAGCTCTACGAGCAGTACTTC	CASSSSGSELYEQYF
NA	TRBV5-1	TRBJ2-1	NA	TGCGCCAGCAGCTTAGCTACAGGAGCTGAGCAGTTCTTC	CASSLATGAEQFF
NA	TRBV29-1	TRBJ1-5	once	TGCAGCGTTCAGGACAATAATCAGCCCCAGCATTTT	CSVQDNNQPQHF
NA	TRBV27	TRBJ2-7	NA	TGTGCCAGCAGAAGGACAGCGGTTTACGAGCAGTACTTC	CASRRTAVYEQYF
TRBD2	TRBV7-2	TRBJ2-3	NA	TGTGCCAGCAGCCTGACTAGCGGGGGGGCTGGAGATACGCAGTATTTT	CASSLTSGGAGDTQYF
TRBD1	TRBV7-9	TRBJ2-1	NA	TGTGCCAGCAGCTTAACAGGGGACCCTAGCAATGAGCAGTTCTTC	CASSLTGDPSNEQFF